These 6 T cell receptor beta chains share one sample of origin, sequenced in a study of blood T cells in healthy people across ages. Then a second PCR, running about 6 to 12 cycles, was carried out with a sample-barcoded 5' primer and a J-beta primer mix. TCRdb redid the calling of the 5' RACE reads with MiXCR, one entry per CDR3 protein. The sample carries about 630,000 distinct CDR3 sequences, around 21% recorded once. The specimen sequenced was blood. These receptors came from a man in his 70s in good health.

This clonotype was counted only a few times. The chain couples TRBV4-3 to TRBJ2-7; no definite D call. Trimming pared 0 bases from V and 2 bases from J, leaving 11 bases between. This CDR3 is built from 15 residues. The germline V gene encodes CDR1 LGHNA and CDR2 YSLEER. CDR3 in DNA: TGCGCCAGCAGCCAAGATCTGGGAACCACCTACGAGCAGTACTTC. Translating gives CASSQDLGTTYEQYF.

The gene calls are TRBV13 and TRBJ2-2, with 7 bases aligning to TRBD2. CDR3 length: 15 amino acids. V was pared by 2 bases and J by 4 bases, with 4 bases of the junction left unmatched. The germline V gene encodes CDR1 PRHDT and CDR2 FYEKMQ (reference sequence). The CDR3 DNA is TGTGCCAGCAGCTTACACGGGGGGTTCACCGGGGAGCTGTTTTTT. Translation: CASSLHGGFTGELFF.

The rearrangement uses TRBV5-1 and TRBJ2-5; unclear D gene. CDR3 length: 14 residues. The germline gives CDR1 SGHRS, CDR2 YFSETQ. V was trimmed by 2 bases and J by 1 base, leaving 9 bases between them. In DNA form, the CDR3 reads TGCGCCAGCAGCTTCGTTCAAGGCCAAGAGACCCAGTACTTC. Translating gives CASSFVQGQETQYF.

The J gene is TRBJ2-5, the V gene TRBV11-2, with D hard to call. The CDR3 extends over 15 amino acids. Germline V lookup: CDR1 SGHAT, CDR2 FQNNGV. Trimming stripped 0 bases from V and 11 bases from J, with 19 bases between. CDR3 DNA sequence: TGTGCCAGCAGCTTAGATCGGTCAGATCCCCTGGAGCAGTACTTC. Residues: CASSLDRSDPLEQYF.

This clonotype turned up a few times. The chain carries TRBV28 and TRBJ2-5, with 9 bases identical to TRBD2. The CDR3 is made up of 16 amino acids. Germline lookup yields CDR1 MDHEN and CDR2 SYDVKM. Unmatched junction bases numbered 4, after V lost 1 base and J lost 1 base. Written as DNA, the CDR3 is TGTGCCAGCAGTTTATTTAGCGGGAGCTCCCAAGAGACCCAGTACTTC. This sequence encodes CASSLFSGSSQETQYF.

The CDR3 DNA follows: TGTGCCAGCAGTTACTCACCTAGGCCCTACAATGAGCAGTTCTTC. It codes for CASSYSPRPYNEQFF. J is TRBJ2-1 and V is TRBV6-5; D uncertain. V lost 0 bases and J lost 2, with 8 bases in between. This CDR3 comprises 15 residues. Germline V gene data show CDR1 as MNHEY and CDR2 as SVGAGI.